This T cell receptor beta chain was found in a study of human versus mouse CDR3 diversity and MHC coevolution. TCRdb's copy holds only in-frame clones and misses some; the assay was immunoSEQ multiplex PCR. The sample consists of about 77,000 clones, under 95% of them appearing once. Turning to this clone: Its antigen remains unidentified.

Points from the study as a whole: Mice had fewer CDR3 deletions and insertions than humans on average.

CDR1 and CDR2 from the germline V gene are LNHNV and YYDKDF (reference sequence). CDR3 size: 14 residues. V gave up 1 base and J gave up 6 bases; unmatched junction bases: 4. The chain combines TRBV15 with TRBJ1-1; 8 bases fit TRBD1. Sequences were obtained from naive CD4+ T cells from blood. Subset here: CD45RO-negative CD62L-positive naive CD4 T cells. The clonotype was recovered from a person aged 25-75 years in good health. Here the CDR3 reads CATSRGQGFAEAFF. DNA of the CDR3: TGTGCCACCAGCAGAGGACAGGGGTTCGCTGAAGCTTTCTTT.